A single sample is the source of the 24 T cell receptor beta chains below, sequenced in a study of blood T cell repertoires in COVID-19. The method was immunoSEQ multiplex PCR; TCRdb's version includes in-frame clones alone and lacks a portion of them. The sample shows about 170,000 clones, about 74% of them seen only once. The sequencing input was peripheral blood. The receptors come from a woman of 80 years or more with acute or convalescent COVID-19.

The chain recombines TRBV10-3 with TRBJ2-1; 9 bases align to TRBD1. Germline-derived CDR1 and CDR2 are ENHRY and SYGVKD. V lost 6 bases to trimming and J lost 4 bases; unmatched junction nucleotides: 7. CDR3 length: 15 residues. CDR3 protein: CAIRAPGQGYNEQFF. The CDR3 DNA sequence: TGTGCCATCAGGGCCCCGGGACAGGGTTACAATGAGCAGTTCTTC.

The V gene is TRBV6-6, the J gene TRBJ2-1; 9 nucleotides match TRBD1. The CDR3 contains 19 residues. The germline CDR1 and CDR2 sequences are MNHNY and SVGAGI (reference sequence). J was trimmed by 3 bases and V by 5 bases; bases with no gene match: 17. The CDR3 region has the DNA TGTGCCAGCAGTCCTCGTCCCGGGACAGGGCTGGCCGACTACAATGAGCAGTTCTTC. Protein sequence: CASSPRPGTGLADYNEQFF.

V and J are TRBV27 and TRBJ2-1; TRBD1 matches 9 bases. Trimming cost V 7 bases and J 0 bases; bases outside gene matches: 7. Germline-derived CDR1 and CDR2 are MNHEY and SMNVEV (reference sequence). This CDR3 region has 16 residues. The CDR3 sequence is CASTTQGARSYNEQFF. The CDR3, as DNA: TGTGCCAGCACTACACAGGGGGCCCGCTCCTACAATGAGCAGTTCTTC.

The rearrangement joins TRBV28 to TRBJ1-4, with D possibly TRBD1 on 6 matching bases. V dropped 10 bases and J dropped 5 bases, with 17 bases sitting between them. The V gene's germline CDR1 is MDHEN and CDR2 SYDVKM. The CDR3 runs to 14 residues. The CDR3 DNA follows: TGTGCCACCACGGAAACAGGGCTGAATGAAAAACTGTTTTTT. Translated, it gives CATTETGLNEKLFF.

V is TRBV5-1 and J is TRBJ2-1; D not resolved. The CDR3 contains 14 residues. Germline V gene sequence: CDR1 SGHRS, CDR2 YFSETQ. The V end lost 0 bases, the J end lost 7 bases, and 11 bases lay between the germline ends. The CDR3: CASSLAAEVNEQFF. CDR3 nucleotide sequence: TGCGCCAGCAGCTTGGCTGCGGAAGTTAATGAGCAGTTCTTC.

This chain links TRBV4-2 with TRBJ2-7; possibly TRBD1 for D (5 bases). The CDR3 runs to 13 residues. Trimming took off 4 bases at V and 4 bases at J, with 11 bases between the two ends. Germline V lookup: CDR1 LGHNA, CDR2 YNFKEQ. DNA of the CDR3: TGTGCCAGCAGCCTCAGTGGGGCTTACGAGCAGTACTTC. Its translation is CASSLSGAYEQYF.

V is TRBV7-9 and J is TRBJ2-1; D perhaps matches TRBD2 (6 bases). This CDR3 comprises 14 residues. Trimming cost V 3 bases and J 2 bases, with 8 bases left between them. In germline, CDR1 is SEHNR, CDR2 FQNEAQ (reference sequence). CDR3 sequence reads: CASSLAGTYNEQFF. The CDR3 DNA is TGTGCCAGCAGCTTGGCGGGGACCTACAATGAGCAGTTCTTC. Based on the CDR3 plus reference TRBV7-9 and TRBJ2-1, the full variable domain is DTGVSQNPRHKITKRGQNVTFRCDPISEHNRLYWYRQTLGQGPEFLTYFQNEAQLEKSRLLSDRFSAERPKGSFSTLEIQRTEQGDSAMYLCASSLAGTYNEQFFGPGTRLTVL.

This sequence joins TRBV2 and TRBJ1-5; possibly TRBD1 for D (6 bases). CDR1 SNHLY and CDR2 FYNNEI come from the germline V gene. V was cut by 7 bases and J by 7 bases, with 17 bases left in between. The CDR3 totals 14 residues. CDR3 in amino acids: CASTYQGWEQPQHF. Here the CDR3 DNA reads TGTGCCAGCACCTATCAGGGGTGGGAGCAGCCCCAGCATTTT.

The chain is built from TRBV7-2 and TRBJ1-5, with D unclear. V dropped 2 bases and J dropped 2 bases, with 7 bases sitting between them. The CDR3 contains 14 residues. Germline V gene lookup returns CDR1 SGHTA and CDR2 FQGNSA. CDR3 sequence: CASSLRGGNQPQHF. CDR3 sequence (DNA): TGTGCCAGCAGCTTACGGGGTGGCAATCAGCCCCAGCATTTT.

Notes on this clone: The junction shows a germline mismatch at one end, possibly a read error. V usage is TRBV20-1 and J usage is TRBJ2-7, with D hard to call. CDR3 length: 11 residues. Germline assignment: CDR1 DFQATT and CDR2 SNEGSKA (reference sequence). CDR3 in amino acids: CSARRVYDQYF. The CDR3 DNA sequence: TGCAGTGCCCGGAGAGTCTACGATCAGTACTTC.

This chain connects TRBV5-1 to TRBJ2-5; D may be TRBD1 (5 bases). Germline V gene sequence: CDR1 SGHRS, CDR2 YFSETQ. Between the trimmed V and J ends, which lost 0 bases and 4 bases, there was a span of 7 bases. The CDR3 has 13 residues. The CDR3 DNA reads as TGCGCCAGCAGCTTGGAAGGGGTAGAGACCCAGTACTTC. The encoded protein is CASSLEGVETQYF.

This CDR3 reads CASSQGQGGTKTQYF. CDR3 nucleotides: TGTGCCAGCAGTCAGGGACAGGGTGGAACGAAGACCCAGTACTTC. The rearrangement links TRBV6-5 to TRBJ2-5; 9 positions match TRBD1. In germline, CDR1 is MNHEY, CDR2 SVGAGI. The V and J ends lost 5 bases and 6 bases, in that order; junction bases with no gene match: 10. This CDR3 has 15 residues.

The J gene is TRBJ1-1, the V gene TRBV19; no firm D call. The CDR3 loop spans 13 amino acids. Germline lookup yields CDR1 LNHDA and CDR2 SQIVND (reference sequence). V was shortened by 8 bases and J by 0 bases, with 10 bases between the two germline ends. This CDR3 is CASRHIMNTEAFF. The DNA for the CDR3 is TGTGCCAGTCGACATATCATGAACACTGAAGCTTTCTTT.

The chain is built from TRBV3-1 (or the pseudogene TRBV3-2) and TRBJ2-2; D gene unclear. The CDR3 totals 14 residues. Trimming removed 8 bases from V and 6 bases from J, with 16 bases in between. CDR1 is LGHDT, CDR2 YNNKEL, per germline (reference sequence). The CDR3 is CASSTKWASGELFF. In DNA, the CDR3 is TGTGCCAGCTCCACGAAGTGGGCCTCCGGGGAGCTGTTTTTT.

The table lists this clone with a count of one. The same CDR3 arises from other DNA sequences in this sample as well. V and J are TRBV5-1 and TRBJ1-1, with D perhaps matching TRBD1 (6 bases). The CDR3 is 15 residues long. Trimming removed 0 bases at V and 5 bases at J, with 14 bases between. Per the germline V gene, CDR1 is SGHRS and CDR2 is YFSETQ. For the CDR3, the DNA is TGCGCCAGCAGCTTGGTAGGGCAGGGGATGACTGAAGCTTTCTTT. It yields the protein CASSLVGQGMTEAFF.

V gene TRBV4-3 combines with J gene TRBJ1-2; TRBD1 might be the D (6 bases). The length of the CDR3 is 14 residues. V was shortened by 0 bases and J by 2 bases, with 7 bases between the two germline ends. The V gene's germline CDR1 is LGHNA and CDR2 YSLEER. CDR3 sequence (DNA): TGCGCCAGCAGCCAAGAAACAGGGAACTATGGCTACACCTTC. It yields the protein CASSQETGNYGYTF.

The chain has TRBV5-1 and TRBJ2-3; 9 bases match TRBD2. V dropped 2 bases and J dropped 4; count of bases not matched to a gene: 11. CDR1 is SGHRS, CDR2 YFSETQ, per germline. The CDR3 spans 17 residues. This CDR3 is CASSLGSGLAVPDTQYF. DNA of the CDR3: TGCGCCAGCAGCTTAGGGTCGGGACTAGCAGTCCCAGATACGCAGTATTTT.

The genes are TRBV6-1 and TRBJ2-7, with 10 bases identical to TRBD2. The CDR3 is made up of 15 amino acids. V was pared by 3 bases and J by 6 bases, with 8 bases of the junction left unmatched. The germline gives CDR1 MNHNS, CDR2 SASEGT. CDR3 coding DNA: TGTGCCAGCAGTGACGTCTCTAGCGGGAGACTCGAGCAGTACTTC. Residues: CASSDVSSGRLEQYF.

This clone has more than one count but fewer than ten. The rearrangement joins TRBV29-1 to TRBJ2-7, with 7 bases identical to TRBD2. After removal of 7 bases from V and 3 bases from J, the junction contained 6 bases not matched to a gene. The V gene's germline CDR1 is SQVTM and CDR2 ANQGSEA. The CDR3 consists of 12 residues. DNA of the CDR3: TGCAGCGCCTTTGGGGGGGGCTACGAGCAGTACTTC. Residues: CSAFGGGYEQYF.

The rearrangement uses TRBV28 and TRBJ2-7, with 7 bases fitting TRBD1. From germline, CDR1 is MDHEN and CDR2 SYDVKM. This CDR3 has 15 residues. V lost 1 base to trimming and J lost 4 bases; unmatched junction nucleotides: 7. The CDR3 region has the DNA TGTGCCAGCAGTTTATTTGGGACAGCCGCATACGAGCAGTACTTC. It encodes CASSLFGTAAYEQYF.

The CDR3 coding sequence is TGTGCCACCGAGCAGGGGCCAGATACGCAGTATTTT. This codes for CATEQGPDTQYF. The rearrangement uses TRBV5-4 and TRBJ2-3; D is perhaps TRBD1 (6 bases). The CDR3 covers 12 residues. V gave up 9 bases and J gave up 4 bases, with 12 bases separating them. In germline, CDR1 is SGHNT, CDR2 YYREEE (reference sequence).

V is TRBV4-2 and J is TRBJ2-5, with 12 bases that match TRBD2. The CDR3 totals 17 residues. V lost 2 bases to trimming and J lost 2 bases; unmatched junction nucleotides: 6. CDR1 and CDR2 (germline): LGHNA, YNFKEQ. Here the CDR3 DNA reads TGTGCCAGCAGCCAAAATCATCTAGCGGGAGGGCAAGAGACCCAGTACTTC. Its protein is CASSQNHLAGGQETQYF.

For the CDR3, the DNA is TGTGCCAGCAGTTACTCGGGGGAGGAGGATCAGCCCCAGCATTTT. This codes for CASSYSGEEDQPQHF. The chain carries TRBV6-6 and TRBJ1-5, with TRBD1 as a possible D gene (5 bases). Germline V lookup: CDR1 MNHNY, CDR2 SVGAGI (reference sequence). The V end was cut by 0 bases, the J end by 5 bases, with 11 bases between. The length of the CDR3 is 15 residues.

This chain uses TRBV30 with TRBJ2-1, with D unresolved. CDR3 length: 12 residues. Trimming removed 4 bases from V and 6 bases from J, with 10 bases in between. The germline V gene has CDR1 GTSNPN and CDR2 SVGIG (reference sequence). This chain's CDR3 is CAWTPLVNEQFF. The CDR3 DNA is TGTGCCTGGACCCCGCTAGTCAATGAGCAGTTCTTC. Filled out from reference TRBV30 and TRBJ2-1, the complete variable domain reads SQTIHQWPATLVQPVGSPLSLECTVEGTSNPNLYWYRQAAGRGLQLLFYSVGIGQISSEVPQNLSASRPQDRQFILSSKKLLLSDSGFYLCAWTPLVNEQFFGPGTRLTVL.